This T cell receptor beta chain originates from a study of shared clonotypes between healthy human individuals. This clone was seen at least ten times. Other DNA sequences from this sample encode an identical CDR3 as well. Profiled with immunoSEQ multiplex PCR; TCRdb holds only in-frame clones, not every one. The sample has some 1,100,000 clones; roughly 74% are singletons. This CDR3 has 15 amino acids. V lost 0 bases, J lost 0 bases, and 6 bases lay in between. Germline-derived CDR1 and CDR2 are SGHTS and YDEGEE. The source is a man between 18 and 35 years old in good health. Some clones in this sample may be carry-over from other donors' samples. Sequencing used memory CD4+ T cells from PBMCs. The subset is: CD45RA-negative fraction. V and J are TRBV5-8 and TRBJ2-2; D gene unclear. CDR3 in DNA: TGTGCCAGCAGCTTGGTAGGAGCGAACACCGGGGAGCTGTTTTTT. Translated: CASSLVGANTGELFF.